A single sample is the source of the 21 T cell receptor beta chains below, sequenced in a study of a mutant IDH1 vaccine in newly diagnosed glioma. Method: immunoSEQ multiplex PCR; TCRdb's copy keeps in-frame clones and lacks some. There are tens of thousands of clones in the sample; 75% to 85% occur only once, and around 5% lies in the top ten. These receptors have no identified antigens. Time point indicated: week 47, end of study. Each vaccine dose was 300 ug of mutant IDH1 20-mer peptide, with topical imiquimod. The sequenced sample was PBMCs, obtained from a glioma patient whose treatment included an IDH1 peptide vaccine. Source of these receptors: a man aged 35 to 55 with glioma.

This clone was seen only a few times. This rearrangement joins TRBV19 to TRBJ1-1; TRBD1 might be the D (6 bases). Trimming removed 5 bases at V and 5 bases at J, with 12 bases between. The germline V gene has CDR1 LNHDA and CDR2 SQIVND (reference sequence). The length of the CDR3 is 13 residues. The CDR3 protein is CASSADSFTEAFF. The CDR3, as DNA: TGTGCCAGTAGTGCGGACAGCTTTACTGAAGCTTTCTTT.

The gene calls are TRBV9 and TRBJ1-2, with a tentative D call TRBD1 (5 bases). Germline CDR1 SGDLS, CDR2 YYNGEE. CDR3 length: 13 residues. V gave up 0 bases and J gave up 8 bases, with 11 bases separating them. The CDR3 loop reads CASSVVSGTGYTF. CDR3 DNA: TGTGCCAGCAGCGTAGTGTCGGGGACCGGCTACACCTTC.

The rearrangement joins TRBV6-6 to TRBJ2-1, with 8 nucleotides matching TRBD2. Per germline, CDR1 MNHNY and CDR2 SVGAGI (reference sequence). This CDR3 region has 14 residues. V lost 6 bases to trimming and J lost 2 bases; unmatched junction nucleotides: 3. Here the CDR3 reads CASSIAGPYNEQFF. The CDR3 DNA reads as TGTGCCAGCAGCATAGCGGGGCCCTACAATGAGCAGTTCTTC.

This clone was seen a handful of times. The chain combines TRBV7-2 with TRBJ1-2, with 7 bases identical to TRBD1. The CDR3 consists of 17 residues. Germline lookup yields CDR1 SGHTA and CDR2 FQGNSA. V lost 1 base and J lost 3; bases outside the gene matches: 11. CDR3 nucleotide sequence: TGTGCCAGCAGCTTAGTTGGATCCGGGACAGCTTACTATGGCTACACCTTC. Amino acid sequence: CASSLVGSGTAYYGYTF. The whole variable domain, filled in from reference TRBV7-2 and TRBJ1-2, reads GAGVSQSPSNKVTEKGKDVELRCDPISGHTALYWYRQSLGQGLEFLIYFQGNSAPDKSGLPSDRFSAERTGGSVSTLTIQRTQQEDSAVYLCASSLVGSGTAYYGYTFGSGTRLTVV.

The chain recombines TRBV7-9 with TRBJ2-2, with D perhaps TRBD1 (6 bases). V lost 7 bases, J lost 7 bases, and 22 bases lay in between. CDR1 SEHNR and CDR2 FQNEAQ come from the germline V gene (reference sequence). The length of the CDR3 is 16 residues. The CDR3 nucleotides read TGTGCCAGCACCCTAGAGGAACAGGGCCCGAACGGGGAGCTGTTTTTT. Translating gives CASTLEEQGPNGELFF.

This clone was observed a handful of times. The rearrangement joins TRBV4-3 to TRBJ1-1, with D hard to call. Germline values: CDR1 LGHNA, CDR2 YSLEER. The CDR3 contains 13 residues. The V gene lost 0 bases and the J gene lost 0 bases, with 2 bases spanning the gap. The CDR3 spells CASSQDLNTEAFF. CDR3 nucleotide sequence: TGCGCCAGCAGCCAAGATTTGAACACTGAAGCTTTCTTT.

V and J are TRBV5-4 and TRBJ2-3, with D possibly being TRBD2 (6 bases). Germline V gene sequence: CDR1 SGHNT, CDR2 YYREEE (reference sequence). Between the trimmed V and J ends, which lost 4 bases and 1 base, there was a span of 13 bases. This CDR3 is built from 15 residues. The CDR3 is CASSAPGLGTDTQYF. CDR3 DNA sequence: TGTGCCAGCAGCGCCCCGGGACTCGGCACAGATACGCAGTATTTT.

The chain couples TRBV10-3 to TRBJ1-1; D is ambiguous. Germline V CDR1 and CDR2: ENHRY, SYGVKD. V dropped 7 bases and J dropped 5 bases, with 14 bases sitting between them. This CDR3 is 13 amino acids long. CDR3 sequence: CAITPGSGTEAFF. CDR3 sequence (DNA): TGTGCCATCACCCCCGGTAGTGGGACTGAAGCTTTCTTT.

The chain combines TRBV2 with TRBJ1-4; D gene ambiguous. Germline CDR1 SNHLY, CDR2 FYNNEI. V lost 7 bases and J 0 bases, leaving 9 bases between the germline ends. This CDR3 is built from 14 residues. CDR3 amino acids: CASTYRATNEKLFF. The CDR3 DNA reads as TGTGCCAGCACGTACCGGGCAACTAATGAAAAACTGTTTTTT.

The chain combines TRBV7-6 with TRBJ1-1; 7 nucleotides align to TRBD1. The CDR3 is made up of 15 amino acids. V lost 5 bases, J lost 1 base, and 7 bases stayed unmatched. From germline, CDR1 is SGHVS and CDR2 FNYEAQ. CDR3 amino acids: CASSPGGAGNTEAFF. In nucleotides, the CDR3 is TGTGCCAGCAGCCCAGGGGGGGCGGGGAACACTGAAGCTTTCTTT.

This chain connects TRBV4-3 to TRBJ2-7; D is unclear. This CDR3 spans 13 amino acids. Per the germline V gene, CDR1 is LGHNA and CDR2 is YSLEER. V lost 4 bases to trimming and J lost 0 bases, with 7 bases between them. The CDR3 protein is CASSPELSYEQYF. The CDR3 nucleotides read TGCGCCAGCAGCCCGGAACTCTCCTACGAGCAGTACTTC.

This rearrangement joins TRBV2 to TRBJ1-1; 7 positions agree with TRBD1. In germline, CDR1 is SNHLY, CDR2 FYNNEI. This CDR3 has 14 amino acids. The junction had 6 bases not matched to a gene; V was cut back by 4 bases and J by 4 bases. The CDR3 nucleotides are TGTGCCAGCAGTGTGACAGGGTTTGGCACTGAAGCTTTCTTT. It yields the protein CASSVTGFGTEAFF.

The rearrangement uses TRBV27 and TRBJ2-6; D gene uncertain. Germline CDR1 MNHEY, CDR2 SMNVEV (reference sequence). V lost 6 bases to trimming and J lost 0 bases, with 6 bases between them. The CDR3 has 14 amino acids. CDR3: CASSFDSGANVLTF. CDR3 sequence (DNA): TGTGCCAGCAGCTTTGACTCTGGGGCCAACGTCCTGACTTTC.

The rearrangement joins TRBV15 to TRBJ1-3; 7 nucleotides agree with TRBD1. The CDR3 runs 16 residues. Germline trimming cut 1 base from V and 0 bases from J; bases unmatched to any gene: 3. Germline CDR1 LNHNV, CDR2 YYDKDF (reference sequence). The CDR3 spells CATSRVGTASGNTIYF. CDR3 nucleotides: TGTGCCACCAGCAGAGTTGGGACAGCCTCTGGAAACACCATATATTTT.

The genes are TRBV4-2 and TRBJ2-7; D might be TRBD1 (5 bases). The CDR3 covers 17 residues. V was pared by 1 base and J by 0 bases, with 16 bases between. Looked up from germline, CDR1 is LGHNA and CDR2 is YNFKEQ. The CDR3 DNA is TGTGCCAGCAGCCAAGGAAGGGGCCTTGGAAGCTCCTACGAGCAGTACTTC. Amino acid sequence: CASSQGRGLGSSYEQYF.

This clone appeared a few times. This rearrangement joins TRBV7-9 to TRBJ2-3; D perhaps matches TRBD2 (5 bases). The CDR3 length is 12 residues. CDR1 SEHNR and CDR2 FQNEAQ come from the germline V gene (reference sequence). V lost 5 bases, J lost 9 bases, and 12 bases lay in between. The CDR3 nucleotides read TGTGCCAGCAGCCCCCCGGGCGGGACGCAGTATTTT. Residues: CASSPPGGTQYF.

As to this clone: The same CDR3 is also encoded by other DNA sequences in this sample. The chain has TRBV28 and TRBJ2-2; D is unresolved. V lost 4 bases, J lost 7 bases, and 7 bases lay in between. CDR1 and CDR2 (germline): MDHEN, SYDVKM. The CDR3 extends over 12 amino acids. The CDR3 reads CASSSDYGELFF. CDR3 bases: TGTGCCAGCAGTTCAGATTACGGGGAGCTGTTTTTT.

The chain has TRBV28 and TRBJ2-3; 8 bases line up with TRBD2. Germline V lookup: CDR1 MDHEN, CDR2 SYDVKM. Germline trimming cut 5 bases from V and 3 bases from J; bases unmatched to any gene: 7. The CDR3 loop spans 15 amino acids. The CDR3 nucleotides are TGTGCCAGCAGTCCCCGGGGGGGCTTTACAGATACGCAGTATTTT. Its protein product is CASSPRGGFTDTQYF.

The chain couples TRBV7-3 to TRBJ1-5; D not resolved. This CDR3 has 13 amino acids. Germline values: CDR1 SGHTA, CDR2 FQGTGA. The ends were cut back, 2 bases at V and 3 bases at J, with 5 bases in the middle. Here the CDR3 reads CASSLAVNQPQHF. The CDR3 coding sequence is TGTGCCAGCAGCTTAGCGGTCAATCAGCCCCAGCATTTT.

The table lists this clone with a few counts. CDR3 bases: TGTGCCAGCAGCTTTACACGGAAGGGTGAAAAACTGTTTTTT. It is translated as CASSFTRKGEKLFF. The V call is TRBV7-8, the J call TRBJ1-4; no clear D. With 3 bases removed from V and 7 bases from J, the gap between germline ends came to 12 bases. CDR3 length: 14 amino acids. Germline V gene data show CDR1 as SGHVS and CDR2 as FQNEAQ.

V and J are TRBV7-9 and TRBJ1-3; D is unclear. The CDR3 is 16 amino acids. V lost 3 bases, J lost 0 bases, and 12 bases lay in between. Germline-derived CDR1 and CDR2 are SEHNR and FQNEAQ (reference sequence). The CDR3 coding sequence is TGTGCCAGCAGCTTTTCTTCGGGGTTCTCTGGAAACACCATATATTTT. This encodes CASSFSSGFSGNTIYF.